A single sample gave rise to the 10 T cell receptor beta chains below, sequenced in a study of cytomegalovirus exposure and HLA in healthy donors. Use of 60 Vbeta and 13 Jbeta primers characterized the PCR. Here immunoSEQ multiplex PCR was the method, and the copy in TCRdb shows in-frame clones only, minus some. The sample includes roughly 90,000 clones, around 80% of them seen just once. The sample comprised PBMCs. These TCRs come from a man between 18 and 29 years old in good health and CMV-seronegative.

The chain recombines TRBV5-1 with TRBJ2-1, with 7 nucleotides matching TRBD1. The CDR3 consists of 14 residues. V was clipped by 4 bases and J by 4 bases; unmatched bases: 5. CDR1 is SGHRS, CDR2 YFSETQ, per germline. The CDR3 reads CASSPGTAYNEQFF. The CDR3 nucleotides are TGCGCCAGCAGCCCTGGGACAGCATACAATGAGCAGTTCTTC.

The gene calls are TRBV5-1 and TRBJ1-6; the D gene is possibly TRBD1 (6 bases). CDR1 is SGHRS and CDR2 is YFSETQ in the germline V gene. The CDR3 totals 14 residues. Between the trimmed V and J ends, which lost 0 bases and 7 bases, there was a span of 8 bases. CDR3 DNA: TGCGCCAGCAGCTTGGGCAGGGGAAATTCACCCCTCCACTTT. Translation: CASSLGRGNSPLHF.

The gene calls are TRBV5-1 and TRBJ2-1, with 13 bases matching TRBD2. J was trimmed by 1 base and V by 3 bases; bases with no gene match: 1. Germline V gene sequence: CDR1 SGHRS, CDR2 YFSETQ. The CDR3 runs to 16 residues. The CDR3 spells CASSWGLAGSYNEQFF. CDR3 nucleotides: TGCGCCAGCAGCTGGGGACTAGCGGGGTCCTACAATGAGCAGTTCTTC.

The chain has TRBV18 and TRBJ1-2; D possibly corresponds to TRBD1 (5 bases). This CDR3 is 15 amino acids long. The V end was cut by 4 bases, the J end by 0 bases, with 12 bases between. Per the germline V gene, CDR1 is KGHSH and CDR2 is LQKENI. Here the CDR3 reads CASSLTGLSNYGYTF. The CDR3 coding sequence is TGTGCCAGCTCACTAACAGGCCTTTCTAACTATGGCTACACCTTC.

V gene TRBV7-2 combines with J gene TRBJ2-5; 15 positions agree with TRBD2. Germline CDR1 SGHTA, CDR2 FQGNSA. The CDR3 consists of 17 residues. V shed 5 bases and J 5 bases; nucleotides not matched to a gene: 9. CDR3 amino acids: CASSVGLAGGREETQYF. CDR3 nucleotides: TGTGCCAGCAGCGTGGGACTAGCGGGGGGCAGGGAGGAGACCCAGTACTTC.

The CDR3 DNA reads as TGTGCCAGCAGCCGGGACAGGGGGAAAGCGGGGGACAGGCCAGATACGCAGTATTTT. Translating it yields CASSRDRGKAGDRPDTQYF. The chain uses TRBV7-9 and TRBJ2-3, with 11 bases that match TRBD1. The ends lost 5 bases at V and 4 bases at J; junction bases unmatched: 17. The CDR3 runs 19 residues. Germline values: CDR1 SEHNR, CDR2 FQNEAQ (reference sequence).

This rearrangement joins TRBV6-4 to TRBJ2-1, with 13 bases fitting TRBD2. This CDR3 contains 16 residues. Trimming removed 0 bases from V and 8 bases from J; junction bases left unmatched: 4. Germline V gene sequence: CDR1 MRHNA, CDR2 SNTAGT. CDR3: CASSDSTSGGGDEQFF. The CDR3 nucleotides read TGTGCCAGCAGTGACTCAACTAGCGGGGGGGGAGATGAGCAGTTCTTC.

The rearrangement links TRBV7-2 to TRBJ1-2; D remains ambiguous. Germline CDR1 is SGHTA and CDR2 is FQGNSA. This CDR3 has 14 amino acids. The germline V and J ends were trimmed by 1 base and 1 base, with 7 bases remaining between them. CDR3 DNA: TGTGCCAGCAGCTTAGAACAGCTTAACTATGGCTACACCTTC. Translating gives CASSLEQLNYGYTF.

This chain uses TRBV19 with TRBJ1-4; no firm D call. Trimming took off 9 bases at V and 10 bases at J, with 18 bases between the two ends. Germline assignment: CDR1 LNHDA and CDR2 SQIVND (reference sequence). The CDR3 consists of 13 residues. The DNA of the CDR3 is TGTGCCAGCTTCCCGGAGATTTCGGGAAAACTGTTTTTT. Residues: CASFPEISGKLFF.

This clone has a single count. The CDR3 bases are TGTGCCAGCAGCTTATGGGGGACTAGCGGGGCCAACGAGCAGTTCTTC. Encoded protein: CASSLWGTSGANEQFF. V is TRBV7-3 and J is TRBJ2-1; the match to TRBD2 covers 13 bases. The CDR3 consists of 16 residues. The V gene end was trimmed by 2 bases and the J gene end by 10 bases; junction bases not matched to a gene: 8. From germline, CDR1 is SGHTA and CDR2 FQGTGA.